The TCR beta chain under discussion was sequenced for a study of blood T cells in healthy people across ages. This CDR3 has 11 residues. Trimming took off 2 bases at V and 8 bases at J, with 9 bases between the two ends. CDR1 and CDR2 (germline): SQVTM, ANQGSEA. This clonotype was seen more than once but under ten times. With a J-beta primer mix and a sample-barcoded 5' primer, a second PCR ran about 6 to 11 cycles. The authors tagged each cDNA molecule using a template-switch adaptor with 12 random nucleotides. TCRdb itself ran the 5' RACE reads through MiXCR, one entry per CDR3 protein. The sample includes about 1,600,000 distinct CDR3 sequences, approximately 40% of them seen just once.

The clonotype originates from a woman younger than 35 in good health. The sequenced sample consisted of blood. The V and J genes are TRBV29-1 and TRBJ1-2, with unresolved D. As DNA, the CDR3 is TGCAGCGTTGAACTCCCTTGGGGCTACACCTTC. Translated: CSVELPWGYTF.